These 3 T cell receptor beta chains were sequenced from one sample in a study of blood T cell repertoires in COVID-19. Sequencing used immunoSEQ multiplex PCR; TCRdb keeps in-frame clones, though not all of them. The sample includes approximately 70,000 clones, around four fifths of them seen just once. The specimen was peripheral blood. Receptors originate from a woman aged 45-59 years with acute or convalescent COVID-19.

The chain joins TRBV4-2 to TRBJ1-2; D gene unclear. The CDR3 has 16 residues. CDR1 and CDR2 (germline): LGHNA, YNFKEQ. The V and J ends lost 4 bases and 3 bases respectively, with 18 bases between them. The DNA of the CDR3 is TGTGCCAGCAGCCCCCGGGAGGGAAGATTGGACTATGGCTACACCTTC. This sequence encodes CASSPREGRLDYGYTF.

This chain connects TRBV18 to TRBJ2-2; 8 nucleotides match TRBD1. The germline gives CDR1 KGHSH, CDR2 LQKENI. Unmatched junction bases numbered 4, after V lost 3 bases and J lost 1 base. This CDR3 spans 16 amino acids. The CDR3 reads CASSPQGALNTGELFF. The CDR3 coding sequence is TGTGCCAGCTCACCCCAGGGGGCATTGAACACCGGGGAGCTGTTTTTT.

The rearrangement joins TRBV6-5 to TRBJ2-7; D uncertain. Deletions cut 4 bases from V and 6 bases from J, with 7 bases between. The germline gives CDR1 MNHEY, CDR2 SVGAGI. The length of the CDR3 is 11 residues. This CDR3 is CASSWAGEQYF. As DNA, the CDR3 is TGTGCCAGCAGTTGGGCCGGCGAGCAGTACTTC.